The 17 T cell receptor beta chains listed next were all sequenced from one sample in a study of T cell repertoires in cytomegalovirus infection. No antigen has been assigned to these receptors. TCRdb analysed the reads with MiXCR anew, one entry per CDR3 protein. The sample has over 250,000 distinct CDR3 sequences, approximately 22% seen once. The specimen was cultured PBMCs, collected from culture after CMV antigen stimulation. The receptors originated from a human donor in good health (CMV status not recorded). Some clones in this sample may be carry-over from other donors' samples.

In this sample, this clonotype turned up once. CDR3 sequence reads: CASRPGGATTGELFF. CDR3 DNA sequence: TGTGCCAGCAGACCCGGGGGGGCTACCACCGGGGAGCTGTTTTTT. The chain carries TRBV12-3 or TRBV12-4 and TRBJ2-2; 8 bases match TRBD2. V dropped 6 bases and J dropped 4; count of bases not matched to a gene: 7. CDR3 length: 15 amino acids.

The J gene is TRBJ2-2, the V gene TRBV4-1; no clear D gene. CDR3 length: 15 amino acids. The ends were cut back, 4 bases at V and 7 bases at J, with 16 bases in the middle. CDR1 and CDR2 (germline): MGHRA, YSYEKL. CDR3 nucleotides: TGCGCCAGCAGCCTGGAGTCCGGCCGAGGCGGGGAGCTGTTTTTT. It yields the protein CASSLESGRGGELFF.

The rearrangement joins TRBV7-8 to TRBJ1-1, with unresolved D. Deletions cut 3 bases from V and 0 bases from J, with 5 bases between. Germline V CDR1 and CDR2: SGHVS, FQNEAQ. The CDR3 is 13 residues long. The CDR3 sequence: CASSFQMNTEAFF. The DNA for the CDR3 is TGTGCCAGCAGCTTCCAAATGAACACTGAAGCTTTCTTT.

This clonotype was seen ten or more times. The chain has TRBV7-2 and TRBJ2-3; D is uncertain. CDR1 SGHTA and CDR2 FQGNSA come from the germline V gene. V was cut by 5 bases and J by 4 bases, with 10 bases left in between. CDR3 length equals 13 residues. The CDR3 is CASSREVADTQYF. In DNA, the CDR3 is TGTGCCAGCAGCAGGGAAGTCGCAGATACGCAGTATTTT. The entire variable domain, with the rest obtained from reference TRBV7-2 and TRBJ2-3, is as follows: GAGVSQSPSNKVTEKGKDVELRCDPISGHTALYWYRQSLGQGLEFLIYFQGNSAPDKSGLPSDRFSAERTGGSVSTLTIQRTQQEDSAVYLCASSREVADTQYFGPGTRLTVL.

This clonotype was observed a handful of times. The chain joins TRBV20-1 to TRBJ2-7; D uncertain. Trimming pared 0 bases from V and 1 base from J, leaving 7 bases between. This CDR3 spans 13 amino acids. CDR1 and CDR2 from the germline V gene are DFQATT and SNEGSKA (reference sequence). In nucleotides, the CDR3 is TGCAGTGCTAGAGACGCCACGTCCTACGAGCAGTACGTC. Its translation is CSARDATSYEQYV.

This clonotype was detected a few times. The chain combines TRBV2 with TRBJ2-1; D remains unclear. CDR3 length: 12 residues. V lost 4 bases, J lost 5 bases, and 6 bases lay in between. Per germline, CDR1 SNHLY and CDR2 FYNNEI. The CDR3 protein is CASSVQNNEQFF. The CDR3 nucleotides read TGTGCCAGCAGTGTGCAAAACAATGAGCAGTTCTTC.

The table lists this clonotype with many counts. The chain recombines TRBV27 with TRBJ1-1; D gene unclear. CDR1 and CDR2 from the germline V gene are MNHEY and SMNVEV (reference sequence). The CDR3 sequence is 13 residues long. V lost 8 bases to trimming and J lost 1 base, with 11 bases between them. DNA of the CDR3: TGTGCCAGCGGAAAGTGGCAGAACACTGAAGCTTTCTTT. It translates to CASGKWQNTEAFF.

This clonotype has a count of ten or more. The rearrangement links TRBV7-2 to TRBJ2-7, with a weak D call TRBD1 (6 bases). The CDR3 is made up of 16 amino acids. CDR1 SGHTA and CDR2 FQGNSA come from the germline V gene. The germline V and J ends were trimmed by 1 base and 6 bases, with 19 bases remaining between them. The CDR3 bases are TGTGCCAGCAGCTTAGTCGGGGCAGGGGAAGGCTTCGAGCAGTACTTC. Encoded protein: CASSLVGAGEGFEQYF.

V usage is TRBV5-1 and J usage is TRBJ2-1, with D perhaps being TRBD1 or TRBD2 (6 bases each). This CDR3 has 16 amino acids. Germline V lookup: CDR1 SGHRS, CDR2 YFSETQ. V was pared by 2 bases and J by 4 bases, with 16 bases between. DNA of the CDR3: TGCGCCAGCAGCTTTACAGGGCGGGACCCGTACAATGAGCAGTTCTTC. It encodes CASSFTGRDPYNEQFF.

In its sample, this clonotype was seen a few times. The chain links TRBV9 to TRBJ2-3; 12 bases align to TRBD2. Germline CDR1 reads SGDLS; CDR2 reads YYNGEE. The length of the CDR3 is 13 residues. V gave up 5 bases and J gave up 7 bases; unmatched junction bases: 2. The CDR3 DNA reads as TGTGCCAGCAGTCTAGCGGGAGGGAATACGCAGTATTTT. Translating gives CASSLAGGNTQYF.

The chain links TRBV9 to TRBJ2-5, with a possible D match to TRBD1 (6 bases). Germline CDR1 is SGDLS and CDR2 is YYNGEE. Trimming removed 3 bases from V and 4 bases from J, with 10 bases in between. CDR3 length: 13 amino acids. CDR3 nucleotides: TGTGCCAGCAGCGCAACAGGGTTAGAGACCCAGTACTTC. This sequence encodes CASSATGLETQYF.

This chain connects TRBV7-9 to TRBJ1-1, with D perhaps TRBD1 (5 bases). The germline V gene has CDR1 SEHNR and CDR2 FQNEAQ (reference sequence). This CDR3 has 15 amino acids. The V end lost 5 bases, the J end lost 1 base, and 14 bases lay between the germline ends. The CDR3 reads CASSERQSRNTEAFF. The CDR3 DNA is TGTGCCAGCAGCGAACGACAGTCACGGAACACTGAAGCTTTCTTT.

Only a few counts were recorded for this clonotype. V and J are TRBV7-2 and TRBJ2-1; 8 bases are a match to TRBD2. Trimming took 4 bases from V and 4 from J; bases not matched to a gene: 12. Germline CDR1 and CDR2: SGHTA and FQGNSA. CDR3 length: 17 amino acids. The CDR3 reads CASSSLGAGGPYNEQFF. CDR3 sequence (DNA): TGTGCCAGCAGCTCCCTGGGGGCGGGAGGCCCATACAATGAGCAGTTCTTC. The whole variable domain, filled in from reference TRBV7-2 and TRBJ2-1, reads GAGVSQSPSNKVTEKGKDVELRCDPISGHTALYWYRQSLGQGLEFLIYFQGNSAPDKSGLPSDRFSAERTGGSVSTLTIQRTQQEDSAVYLCASSSLGAGGPYNEQFFGPGTRLTVL.

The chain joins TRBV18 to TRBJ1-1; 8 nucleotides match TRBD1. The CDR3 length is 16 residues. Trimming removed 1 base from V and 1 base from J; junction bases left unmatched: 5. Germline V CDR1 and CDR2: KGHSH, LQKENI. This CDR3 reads CASSPRGQGGNTEAFF. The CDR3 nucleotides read TGTGCCAGCTCACCACGAGGACAGGGCGGGAACACTGAAGCTTTCTTT.

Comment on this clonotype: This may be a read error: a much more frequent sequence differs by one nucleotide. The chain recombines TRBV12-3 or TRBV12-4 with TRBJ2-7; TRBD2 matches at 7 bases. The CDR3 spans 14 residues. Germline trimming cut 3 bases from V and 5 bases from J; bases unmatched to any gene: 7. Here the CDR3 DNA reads TGTGCCAGCAGTTTTGCGGGAGCGGAGAACGAGCAGTACTTC. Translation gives CASSFAGAENEQYF.

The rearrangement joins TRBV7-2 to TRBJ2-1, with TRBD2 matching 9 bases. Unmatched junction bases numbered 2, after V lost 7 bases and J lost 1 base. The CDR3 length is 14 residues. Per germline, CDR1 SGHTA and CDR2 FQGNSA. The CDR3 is CASTREGSYNEQFF. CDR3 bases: TGTGCCAGCACGCGGGAGGGGTCCTACAATGAGCAGTTCTTC.

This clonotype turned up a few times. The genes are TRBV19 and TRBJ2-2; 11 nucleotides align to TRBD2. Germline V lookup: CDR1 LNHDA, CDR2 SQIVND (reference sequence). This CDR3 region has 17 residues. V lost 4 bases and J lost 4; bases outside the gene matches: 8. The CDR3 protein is CASSKGIAGGVTGELFF. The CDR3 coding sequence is TGTGCCAGTAGTAAAGGAATAGCGGGAGGGGTCACCGGGGAGCTGTTTTTT.